This T cell receptor beta chain originates from a study of blood T cell repertoires in COVID-19. Trimming removed 5 bases from V and 2 bases from J, with 12 bases in between. Per germline, CDR1 KGHDR and CDR2 SFDVKD. The CDR3 has 15 residues. Profiling relied on immunoSEQ multiplex PCR, and the TCRdb table lists in-frame clones only, not all of them. The sample contains fewer than 300,000 clones, more than 75% of which appear only once. Material for sequencing was peripheral blood. This TCR was recovered from a woman in her 50s with acute or convalescent COVID-19. This chain uses TRBV24-1 with TRBJ1-5; tentatively, D is TRBD1 (6 bases). The CDR3 loop reads CATSGLGGGNQPQHF. The CDR3 bases are TGTGCCACCAGTGGGTTAGGGGGAGGCAATCAGCCCCAGCATTTT.